This TCR beta chain was recorded in a study of T cell changes during pregnancy in multiple sclerosis. Some clones are missing from TCRdb's copy, which holds only in-frame ones; the method was immunoSEQ multiplex PCR. The data show around 29,000 clones, around 89% seen once. The source was CD4+ T cells from peripheral blood mononuclear cells, collected in the first trimester of pregnancy. The sequence was obtained from a female donor in good health, enrolled as a control in a pregnancy study.

CDR3 in amino acids: CASSPYGVANTEAFF. The CDR3 DNA reads as TGTGCCAGCAGCCCCTACGGGGTAGCGAACACTGAAGCTTTCTTT. The chain couples TRBV21-1 to TRBJ1-1. TRBV21-1 counts as a pseudogene. The CDR3 sequence is 15 residues long.